These 30 T cell receptor beta chains were all obtained from the same sample, sequenced in a study of CD8 T cells in ankylosing spondylitis. TCRdb recomputed calls from the 5' RACE reads with MiXCR, one row per CDR3 protein. The sample has just over 300,000 distinct CDR3 sequences; 20% to 25% are singletons. The sample taken for sequencing was blood, either unsorted or a sorted T cell fraction (not recorded which). These receptors were collected from a female donor with ankylosing spondylitis or in good health (not recorded which).

This clonotype was seen ten or more times. The chain has TRBV7-2 and TRBJ1-2, with D possibly matching TRBD1 (5 bases). V was cut by 0 bases and J by 4 bases, with 9 bases left in between. CDR3 length: 14 amino acids. Germline V CDR1 and CDR2: SGHTA, FQGNSA. CDR3 region: CASSLARGSYGYTF. In DNA, the CDR3 is TGTGCCAGCAGCTTAGCTAGGGGAAGCTATGGCTACACCTTC. The full variable domain, completed using reference TRBV7-2 and TRBJ1-2, is GAGVSQSPSNKVTEKGKDVELRCDPISGHTALYWYRQSLGQGLEFLIYFQGNSAPDKSGLPSDRFSAERTGGSVSTLTIQRTQQEDSAVYLCASSLARGSYGYTFGSGTRLTVV.

This clonotype was observed a few times. The chain links TRBV6-1 to TRBJ2-1; TRBD2 matches at 14 bases. The CDR3 has 14 residues. Germline lookup yields CDR1 MNHNS and CDR2 SASEGT. Trimming cost V 7 bases and J 7 bases; bases outside gene matches: 3. CDR3 DNA: TGTGCCAGCACCCGGACTAGCGGGAGGAATGAGCAGTTCTTC. This sequence encodes CASTRTSGRNEQFF.

The chain couples TRBV12-3 or TRBV12-4 to TRBJ2-1; 8 bases line up with TRBD2. Germline trimming cut 3 bases from V and 1 base from J; bases unmatched to any gene: 2. The CDR3 totals 15 residues. The CDR3 reads CASSLGLGSYNEQFF. The CDR3 region has the DNA TGTGCCAGCAGTTTGGGACTAGGGTCCTACAATGAGCAGTTCTTC.

The V call is TRBV2, the J call TRBJ2-3; TRBD2 matches at 10 bases. The CDR3 is 16 amino acids. Germline V CDR1 and CDR2: SNHLY, FYNNEI. Trimming took 3 bases from V and 6 from J; bases not matched to a gene: 9. CDR3 sequence: CASSEIGLAAPDTQYF. CDR3 DNA sequence: TGTGCCAGCAGTGAGATTGGACTAGCGGCCCCCGATACGCAGTATTTT.

This clonotype turned up a few times. This chain connects TRBV20-1 to TRBJ2-3; TRBD2 agrees at 8 bases. With V trimmed by 6 bases and J by 3 bases, 11 bases remained unmatched. This CDR3 region has 15 residues. The germline gives CDR1 DFQATT, CDR2 SNEGSKA (reference sequence). The DNA for the CDR3 is TGCAGTGCGATACCCCTCCGGGGGGGTACAGATACGCAGTATTTT. This gives the protein CSAIPLRGGTDTQYF.

V is TRBV6-1 and J is TRBJ1-2, with D possibly matching TRBD1 (6 bases). The CDR3 totals 12 residues. From germline, CDR1 is MNHNS and CDR2 SASEGT. V lost 7 bases and J lost 7, with 13 bases in between. The CDR3 is CASTRGGTGYTF. The DNA for the CDR3 is TGTGCCAGCACCAGAGGGGGAACTGGCTACACCTTC.

This clonotype has more than one count but fewer than ten. The chain links TRBV6-2 or TRBV6-3 to TRBJ2-1; 9 bases line up with TRBD2. The CDR3 has 15 residues. V dropped 5 bases and J dropped 2; count of bases not matched to a gene: 4. Germline V gene sequence: CDR1 MNHEY, CDR2 SVGEGT. This chain's CDR3 is CASSKGLAAYNEQFF. The CDR3 DNA follows: TGTGCCAGCAGTAAGGGACTAGCCGCCTACAATGAGCAGTTCTTC.

The chain couples TRBV11-2 to TRBJ2-7, with TRBD2 identical over 11 bases. Germline CDR1 SGHAT, CDR2 FQNNGV. CDR3 size: 18 residues. The V gene end was trimmed by 8 bases and the J gene end by 4 bases; junction bases not matched to a gene: 19. The CDR3 DNA is TGTGCCAGCGATATTGGAGCCACACTCGGGACTAGCGGATACGAGCAGTACTTC. Its protein product is CASDIGATLGTSGYEQYF.

The V and J genes are TRBV4-3 and TRBJ2-4; weak D call: TRBD2 (5 bases). CDR3 length: 13 residues. Trimming cost V 3 bases and J 9 bases, with 12 bases left between them. The germline CDR1 and CDR2 sequences are LGHNA and YSLEER. CDR3 bases: TGCGCCAGCAGCCAGGACCGGGAAAGCATTCAGTACTTC. This encodes CASSQDRESIQYF.

This clonotype was seen once. V gene TRBV2 combines with J gene TRBJ1-4; a weak D match, TRBD1 (5 bases). Germline-derived CDR1 and CDR2 are SNHLY and FYNNEI. V was cut by 11 bases and J by 5 bases, with 18 bases left in between. The length of the CDR3 is 14 residues. CDR3 amino acids: CAAGGDRLNEKLFF. CDR3 nucleotides: TGTGCCGCGGGTGGTGACAGACTCAATGAAAAACTGTTTTTT. Supplemented by reference TRBV2 and TRBJ1-4, the full variable domain reads EPEVTQTPSHQVTQMGQEVILRCVPISNHLYFYWYRQILGQKVEFLVSFYNNEISEKSEIFDDQFSVERPDGSNFTLKIRSTKLEDSAMYFCAAGGDRLNEKLFFGSGTQLSVL.

The rearrangement joins TRBV20-1 to TRBJ2-3; 7 nucleotides agree with TRBD2. In germline, CDR1 is DFQATT, CDR2 SNEGSKA (reference sequence). The junction had 1 base not matched to a gene; V was cut back by 6 bases and J by 4 bases. The CDR3 extends over 11 amino acids. This chain's CDR3 is CSAAGADTQYF. CDR3 in DNA: TGCAGTGCCGCGGGGGCAGATACGCAGTATTTT.

This clonotype was observed at least ten times. This rearrangement joins TRBV7-2 to TRBJ1-3; D call uncertain. From germline, CDR1 is SGHTA and CDR2 FQGNSA. The CDR3 loop spans 15 amino acids. The V end was cut by 5 bases, the J end by 7 bases, with 18 bases between. The CDR3 coding sequence is TGTGCCAGCAGCCCAAGCCGGCGGGGAGGGAACACCATATATTTT. Translation gives CASSPSRRGGNTIYF.

The table lists this clonotype with many counts. V and J are TRBV5-6 and TRBJ2-7; 7 nucleotides align to TRBD1. In germline, CDR1 is SGHDT, CDR2 YYEEEE. Unmatched junction bases numbered 3, after V lost 3 bases and J lost 3 bases. The CDR3 has 13 amino acids. CDR3 residues: CASSWDRVYEQYF. The DNA for the CDR3 is TGTGCCAGCAGCTGGGACAGAGTCTACGAGCAGTACTTC.

This rearrangement joins TRBV11-2 to TRBJ2-7; D tentatively fits TRBD1 or TRBD2 (5 bases each). In germline, CDR1 is SGHAT, CDR2 FQNNGV. V was clipped by 3 bases and J by 3 bases, with 9 bases between them. The length of the CDR3 is 13 residues. Here the CDR3 reads CASSFVGDYEQYF. In nucleotides, the CDR3 is TGTGCCAGCAGCTTCGTGGGGGACTACGAGCAGTACTTC.

Only one count was recorded for this clonotype. V usage is TRBV12-3 or TRBV12-4 and J usage is TRBJ2-1; D is unresolved. This CDR3 has 17 residues. The ends were cut back, 8 bases at V and 5 bases at J, with 25 bases in the middle. The CDR3 here is CASGPSLVSVGNNEQFF. CDR3 nucleotide sequence: TGTGCCAGCGGCCCTAGTTTAGTATCAGTGGGAAACAATGAGCAGTTCTTC.

The gene calls are TRBV6-4 and TRBJ2-3; TRBD2 is a possible D gene (5 bases). CDR1 is MRHNA and CDR2 is SNTAGT in the germline V gene. V dropped 6 bases and J dropped 8 bases, with 15 bases sitting between them. The CDR3 has 13 amino acids. This CDR3 reads CASREDPGGTQYF. Here the CDR3 DNA reads TGTGCCAGCAGAGAGGACCCAGGAGGTACGCAGTATTTT.

This clonotype has just a few counts. The chain combines TRBV6-5 with TRBJ2-1; tentative D call: TRBD2 (6 bases). V was clipped by 2 bases and J by 6 bases, with 8 bases between them. Germline CDR1 and CDR2: MNHEY and SVGAGI. CDR3 size: 13 residues. CDR3: CASSYRLGNEQFF. The CDR3 DNA follows: TGTGCCAGCAGTTACCGACTAGGCAATGAGCAGTTCTTC.

This clonotype came up once. The chain employs TRBV7-9 and TRBJ2-7; the match to TRBD2 covers 11 bases. The CDR3 extends over 16 amino acids. Germline trimming cut 1 base from V and 3 bases from J; bases unmatched to any gene: 5. The V gene's germline CDR1 is SEHNR and CDR2 FQNEAQ (reference sequence). The CDR3 sequence is CASSLDLLAGVYEQYF. CDR3 in DNA: TGTGCCAGCAGCTTAGATTTACTAGCGGGAGTCTACGAGCAGTACTTC.

The chain couples TRBV6-1 to TRBJ2-7, with 11 bases matching TRBD2. Germline V lookup: CDR1 MNHNS, CDR2 SASEGT. The V gene end was trimmed by 8 bases and the J gene end by 4 bases; junction bases not matched to a gene: 4. The CDR3 is 13 amino acids. The CDR3 spells CASSASGRYEQYF. CDR3 nucleotides: TGTGCCAGCTCGGCTAGCGGGAGGTACGAGCAGTACTTC.

The rearrangement links TRBV6-2 or TRBV6-3 to TRBJ2-3, with TRBD2 identical over 11 bases. Germline CDR1 reads MNHEY; CDR2 reads SVGEGT. J gave up 6 bases and V 5 bases, and 7 bases lay outside the gene matches. The CDR3 extends over 15 amino acids. CDR3 sequence reads: CASSALAGGRDTQYF. CDR3 sequence (DNA): TGTGCCAGCAGTGCCCTAGCGGGAGGCAGGGATACGCAGTATTTT.

The chain is built from TRBV12-3 or TRBV12-4 and TRBJ2-7; TRBD1 or TRBD2 may be the D gene (5 bases each). Trimming took off 8 bases at V and 0 bases at J, with 14 bases between the two ends. CDR3 size: 14 residues. The chain's CDR3 is CASGQGRSSYEQYF. In DNA form, the CDR3 reads TGTGCCAGCGGCCAGGGACGGTCCTCCTACGAGCAGTACTTC.

This clonotype was picked up a small number of times. J is TRBJ1-2 and V is TRBV10-3; D is uncertain. Germline V gene lookup returns CDR1 ENHRY and CDR2 SYGVKD. The CDR3 is 15 residues long. V was clipped by 5 bases and J by 4 bases, with 17 bases between them. Here the CDR3 DNA reads TGTGCCATCAGTACGAGCGAGGGCCTGATCTATGGCTACACCTTC. It is translated as CAISTSEGLIYGYTF.

The J gene is TRBJ2-1, the V gene TRBV20-1; 14 bases align to TRBD2. V shed 2 bases, J shed 1 base, and the junction held 13 bases outside the gene matches. Germline assignment: CDR1 DFQATT and CDR2 SNEGSKA (reference sequence). This CDR3 comprises 20 residues. CDR3 protein: CSARPLGGLAGDESYNEQFF. In DNA, the CDR3 is TGCAGTGCTAGACCCCTGGGGGGACTAGCGGGAGACGAGTCCTACAATGAGCAGTTCTTC.

Only a few counts were recorded for this clonotype. The gene calls are TRBV5-1 and TRBJ2-7, with D uncertain. Germline CDR1 and CDR2: SGHRS and YFSETQ. V was shortened by 0 bases and J by 2 bases, with 6 bases between the two germline ends. This CDR3 has 13 amino acids. The CDR3 DNA reads as TGCGCCAGCAGCTTGGAGTCAACCTACGAGCAGTACTTC. Its protein product is CASSLESTYEQYF.

The chain's CDR3 is CASSPDMVSNEQFF. The CDR3 DNA sequence: TGTGCCAGCAGCCCCGATATGGTAAGCAATGAGCAGTTCTTC. The V call is TRBV9, the J call TRBJ2-1, with D unclear. The V gene lost 4 bases and the J gene lost 6 bases, with 14 bases spanning the gap. The CDR3 has 14 amino acids. Germline V lookup: CDR1 SGDLS, CDR2 YYNGEE.

The sample holds a few counts of this clonotype. The chain has TRBV6-1 and TRBJ2-5; 13 bases align to TRBD2. CDR1 and CDR2 (germline): MNHNS, SASEGT. Losses at the gene ends were 6 bases for V and 9 bases for J; bases not matched to a gene: 7. This CDR3 region has 14 residues. The CDR3 region is CASRGTSGEEAQYF. CDR3 bases: TGTGCCAGCAGAGGGACTAGCGGGGAAGAAGCCCAGTACTTC.

This sequence joins TRBV20-1 and TRBJ2-1; D might be TRBD2 (5 bases). The CDR3 is 15 amino acids. Germline lookup yields CDR1 DFQATT and CDR2 SNEGSKA (reference sequence). V was pared by 0 bases and J by 6 bases, with 15 bases between. CDR3 residues: CSARDRRTGVNEQFF. The CDR3, as DNA: TGCAGTGCTAGAGATCGAAGGACTGGAGTCAATGAGCAGTTCTTC.

The chain has TRBV6-5 and TRBJ2-1; D is ambiguous. V lost 2 bases to trimming and J lost 7 bases, with 9 bases between them. Germline V gene lookup returns CDR1 MNHEY and CDR2 SVGAGI. The CDR3 extends over 13 amino acids. CDR3 sequence (DNA): TGTGCCAGCAGTTACACAAAGGTGAATGAGCAGTTCTTC. This encodes CASSYTKVNEQFF.

The rearrangement links TRBV7-8 to TRBJ2-6, with 7 nucleotides matching TRBD2. The CDR3 runs to 18 residues. Germline V lookup: CDR1 SGHVS, CDR2 FQNEAQ. The V gene end was trimmed by 5 bases and the J gene end by 1 base; junction bases not matched to a gene: 11. The CDR3 bases are TGTGCCAGCAGCAAAGCTTCAGGGAGGGGATCTGGGGCCAACGTCCTGACTTTC. Protein product: CASSKASGRGSGANVLTF. The full variable domain, in which reference TRBV7-8 and TRBJ2-6 provide the parts outside the CDR3, is GAGVSQSPRYKVAKRGQDVALRCDPISGHVSLFWYQQALGQGPEFLTYFQNEAQLDKSGLPSDRFFAERPEGSVSTLKIQRTQQEDSAVYLCASSKASGRGSGANVLTFGAGSRLTVL.

V is TRBV6-5 and J is TRBJ2-7, with 11 bases aligning to TRBD2. Germline V gene lookup returns CDR1 MNHEY and CDR2 SVGAGI. The CDR3 covers 14 residues. The trim removed 4 bases at V and 2 bases at J, leaving 1 base unmatched. The DNA for the CDR3 is TGTGCCAGCAGTTTAGCGGGAGGGGCCTACGAGCAGTACTTC. This encodes CASSLAGGAYEQYF.